A single T cell receptor beta chain is shown here with its context. These data belong to a study of blood T cell repertoires in COVID-19. Study background: Donors in the United States, Italy and Spain gave samples during acute or convalescent COVID-19.

CDR1 LNHDA and CDR2 SQIVND come from the germline V gene (reference sequence). Trimming cost V 5 bases and J 3 bases; bases outside gene matches: 5. This CDR3 has 15 residues. TCRdb's copy holds only in-frame clones and misses some; the assay was immunoSEQ multiplex PCR. The top ten clones hold 0.83% of a sample with 250,000 or so clones, about nine tenths of them seen once. This receptor was taken from a man in his thirties or forties with COVID-19, enrolled during active disease. Sequenced material: peripheral blood. The rearrangement uses TRBV19 and TRBJ1-4; 8 bases fit TRBD1. CDR3 protein: CASSETGGANEKLFF. As DNA, the CDR3 is TGTGCCAGTAGTGAAACAGGGGGGGCTAATGAAAAACTGTTTTTT.